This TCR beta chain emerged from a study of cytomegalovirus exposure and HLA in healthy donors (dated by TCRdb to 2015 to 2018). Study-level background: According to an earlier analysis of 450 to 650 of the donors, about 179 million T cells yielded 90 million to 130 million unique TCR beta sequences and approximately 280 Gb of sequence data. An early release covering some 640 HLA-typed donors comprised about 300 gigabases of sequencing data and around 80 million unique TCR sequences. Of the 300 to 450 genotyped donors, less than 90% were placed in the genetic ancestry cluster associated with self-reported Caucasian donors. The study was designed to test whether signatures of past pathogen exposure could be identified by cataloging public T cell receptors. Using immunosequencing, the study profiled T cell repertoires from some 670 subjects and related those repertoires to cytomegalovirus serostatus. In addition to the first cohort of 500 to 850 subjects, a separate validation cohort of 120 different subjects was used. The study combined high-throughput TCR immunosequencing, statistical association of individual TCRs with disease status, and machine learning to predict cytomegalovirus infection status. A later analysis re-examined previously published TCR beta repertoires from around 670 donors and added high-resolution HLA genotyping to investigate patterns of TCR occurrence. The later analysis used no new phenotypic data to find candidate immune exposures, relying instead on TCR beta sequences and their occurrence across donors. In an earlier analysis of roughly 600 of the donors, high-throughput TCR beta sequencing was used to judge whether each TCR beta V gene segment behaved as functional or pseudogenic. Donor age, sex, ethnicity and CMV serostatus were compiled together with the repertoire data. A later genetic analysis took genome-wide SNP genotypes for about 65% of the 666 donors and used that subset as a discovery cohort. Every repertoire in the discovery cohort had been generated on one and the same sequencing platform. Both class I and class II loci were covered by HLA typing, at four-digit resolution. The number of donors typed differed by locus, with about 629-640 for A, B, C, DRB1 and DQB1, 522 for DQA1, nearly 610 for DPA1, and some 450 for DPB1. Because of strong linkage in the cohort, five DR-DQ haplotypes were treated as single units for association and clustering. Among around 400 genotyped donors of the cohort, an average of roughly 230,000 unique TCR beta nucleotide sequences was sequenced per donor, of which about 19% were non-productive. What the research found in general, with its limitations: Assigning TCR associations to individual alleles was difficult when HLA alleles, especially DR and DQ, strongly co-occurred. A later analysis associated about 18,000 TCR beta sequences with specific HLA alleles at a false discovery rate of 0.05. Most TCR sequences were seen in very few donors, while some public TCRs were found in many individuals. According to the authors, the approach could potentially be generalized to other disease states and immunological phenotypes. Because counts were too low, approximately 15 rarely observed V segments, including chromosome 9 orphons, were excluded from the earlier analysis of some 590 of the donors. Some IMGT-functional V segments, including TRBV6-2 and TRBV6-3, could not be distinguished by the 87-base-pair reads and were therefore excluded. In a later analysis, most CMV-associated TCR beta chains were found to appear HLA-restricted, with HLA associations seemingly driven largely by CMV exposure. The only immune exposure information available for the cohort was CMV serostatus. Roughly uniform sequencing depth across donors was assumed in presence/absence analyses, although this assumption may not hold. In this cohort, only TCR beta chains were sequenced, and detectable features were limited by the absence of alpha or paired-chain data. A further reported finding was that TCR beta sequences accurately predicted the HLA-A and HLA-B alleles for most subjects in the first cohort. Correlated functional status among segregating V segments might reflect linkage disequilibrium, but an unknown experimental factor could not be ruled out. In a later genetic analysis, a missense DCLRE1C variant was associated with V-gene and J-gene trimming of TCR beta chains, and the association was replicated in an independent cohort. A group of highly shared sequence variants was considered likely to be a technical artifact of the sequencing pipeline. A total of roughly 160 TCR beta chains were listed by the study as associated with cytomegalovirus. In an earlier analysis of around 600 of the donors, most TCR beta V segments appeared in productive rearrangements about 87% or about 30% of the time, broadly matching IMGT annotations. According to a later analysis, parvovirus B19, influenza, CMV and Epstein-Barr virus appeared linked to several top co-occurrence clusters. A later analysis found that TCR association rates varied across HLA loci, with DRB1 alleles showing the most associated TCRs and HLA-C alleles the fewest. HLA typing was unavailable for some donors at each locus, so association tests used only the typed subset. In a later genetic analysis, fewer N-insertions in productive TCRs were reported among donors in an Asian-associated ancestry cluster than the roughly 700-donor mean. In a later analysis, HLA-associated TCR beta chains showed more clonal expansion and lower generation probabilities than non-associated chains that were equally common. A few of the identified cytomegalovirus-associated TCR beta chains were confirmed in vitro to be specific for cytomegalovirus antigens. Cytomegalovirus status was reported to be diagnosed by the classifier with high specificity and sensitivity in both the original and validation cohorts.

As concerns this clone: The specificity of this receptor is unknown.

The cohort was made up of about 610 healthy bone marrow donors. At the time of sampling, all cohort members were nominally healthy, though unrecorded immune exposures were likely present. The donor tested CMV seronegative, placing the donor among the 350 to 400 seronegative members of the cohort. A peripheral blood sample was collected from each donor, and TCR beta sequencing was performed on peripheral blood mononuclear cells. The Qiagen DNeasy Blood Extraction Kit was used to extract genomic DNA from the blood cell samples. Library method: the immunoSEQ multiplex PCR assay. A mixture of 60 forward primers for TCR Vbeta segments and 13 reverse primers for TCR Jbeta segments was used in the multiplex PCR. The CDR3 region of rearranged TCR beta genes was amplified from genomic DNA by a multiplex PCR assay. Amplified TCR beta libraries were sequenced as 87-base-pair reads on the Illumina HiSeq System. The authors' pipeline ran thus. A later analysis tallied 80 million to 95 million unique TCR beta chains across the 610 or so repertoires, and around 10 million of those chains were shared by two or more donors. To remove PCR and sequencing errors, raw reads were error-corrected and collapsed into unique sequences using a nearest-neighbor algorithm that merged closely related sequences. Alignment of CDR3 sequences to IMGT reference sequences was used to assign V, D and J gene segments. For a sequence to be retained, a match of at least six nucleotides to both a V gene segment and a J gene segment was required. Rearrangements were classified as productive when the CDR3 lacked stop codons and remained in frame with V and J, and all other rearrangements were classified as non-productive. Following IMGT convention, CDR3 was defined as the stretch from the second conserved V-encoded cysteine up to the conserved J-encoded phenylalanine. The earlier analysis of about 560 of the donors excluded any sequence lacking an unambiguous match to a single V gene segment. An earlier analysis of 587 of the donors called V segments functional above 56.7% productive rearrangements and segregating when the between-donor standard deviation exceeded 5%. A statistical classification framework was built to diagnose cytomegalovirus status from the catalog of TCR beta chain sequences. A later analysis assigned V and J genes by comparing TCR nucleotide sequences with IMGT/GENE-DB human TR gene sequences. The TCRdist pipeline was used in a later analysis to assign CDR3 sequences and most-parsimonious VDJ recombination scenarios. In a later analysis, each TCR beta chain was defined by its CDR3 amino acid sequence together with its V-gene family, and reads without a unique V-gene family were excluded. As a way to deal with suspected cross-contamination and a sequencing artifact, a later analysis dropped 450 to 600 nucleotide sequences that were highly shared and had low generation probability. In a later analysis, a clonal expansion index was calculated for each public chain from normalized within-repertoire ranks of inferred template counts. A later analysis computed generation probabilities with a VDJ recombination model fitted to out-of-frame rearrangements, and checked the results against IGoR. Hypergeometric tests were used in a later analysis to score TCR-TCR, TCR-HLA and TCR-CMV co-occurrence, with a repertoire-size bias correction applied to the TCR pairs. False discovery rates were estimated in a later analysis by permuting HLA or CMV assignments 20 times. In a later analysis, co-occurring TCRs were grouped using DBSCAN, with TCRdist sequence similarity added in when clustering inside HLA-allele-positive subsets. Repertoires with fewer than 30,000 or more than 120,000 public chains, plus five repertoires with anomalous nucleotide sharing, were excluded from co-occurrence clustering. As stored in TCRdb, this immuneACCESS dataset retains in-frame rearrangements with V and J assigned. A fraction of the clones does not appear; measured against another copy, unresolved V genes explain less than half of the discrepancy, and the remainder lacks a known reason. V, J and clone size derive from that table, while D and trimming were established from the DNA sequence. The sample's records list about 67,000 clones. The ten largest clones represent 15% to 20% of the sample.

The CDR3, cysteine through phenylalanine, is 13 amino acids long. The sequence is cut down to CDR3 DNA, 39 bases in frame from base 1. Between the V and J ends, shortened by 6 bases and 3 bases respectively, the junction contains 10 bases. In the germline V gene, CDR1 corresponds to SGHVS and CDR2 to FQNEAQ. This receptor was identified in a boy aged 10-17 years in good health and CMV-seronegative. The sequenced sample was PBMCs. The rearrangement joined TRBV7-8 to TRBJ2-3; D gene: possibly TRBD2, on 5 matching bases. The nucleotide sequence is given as TGTGCCAGCAGATTTGGCGGGACAGATACGCAGTATTTT. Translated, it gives CASRFGGTDTQYF.